A single T cell receptor beta chain is shown here with its context. Authors' analysis steps: Using reference gene primer amplification, nucleated cell counts were estimated. Assay: immunoSEQ multiplex PCR; the TCRdb copy retains only in-frame clones and omits some. Clonal size and the V and J genes are those of that table, whereas D and trimming came from the DNA. The profile shows some 240,000 clones, around 80% of them singletons. This entry comes from a study of blood T cell repertoires in COVID-19. Study overall: COVID-19 samples, acute and convalescent, were from the United States, Italy and Spain. Sources were T cells, B-cell-depleted T cells, or PBMCs; the material itself was cDNA or gDNA.

Germline lookup yields CDR1 ENHRY and CDR2 SYGVKD. The ends lost 11 bases at V and 7 bases at J; junction bases unmatched: 11. The CDR3 sequence is 15 residues long. The receptor was isolated from a woman between 35 and 50 years old who had recovered from COVID-19. What was sequenced was peripheral blood. The chain uses TRBV10-3 and TRBJ1-6; 10 bases agree with TRBD1. CDR3 in amino acids: CAVAGTGDRNSPLHF. The CDR3 bases are TGTGCCGTAGCCGGGACAGGGGACAGGAATTCACCCCTCCACTTT.